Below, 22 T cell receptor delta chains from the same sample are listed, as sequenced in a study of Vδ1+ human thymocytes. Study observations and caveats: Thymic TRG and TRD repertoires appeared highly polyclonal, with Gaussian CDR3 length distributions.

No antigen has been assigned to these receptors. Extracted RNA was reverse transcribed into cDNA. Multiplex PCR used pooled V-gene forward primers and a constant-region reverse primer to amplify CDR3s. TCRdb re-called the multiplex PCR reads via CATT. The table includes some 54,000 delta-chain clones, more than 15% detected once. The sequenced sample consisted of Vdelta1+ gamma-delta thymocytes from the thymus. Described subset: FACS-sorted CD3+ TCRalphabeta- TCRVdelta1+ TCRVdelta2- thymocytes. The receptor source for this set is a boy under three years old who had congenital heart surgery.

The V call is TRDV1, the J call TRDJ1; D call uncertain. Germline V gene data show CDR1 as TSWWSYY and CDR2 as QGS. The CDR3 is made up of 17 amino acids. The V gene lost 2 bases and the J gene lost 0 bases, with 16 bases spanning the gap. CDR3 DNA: TGTGCTCTTGGGGAAGATAAGGGGTATTGCAACACCGATAAACTCATCTTT. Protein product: CALGEDKGYCNTDKLIF.

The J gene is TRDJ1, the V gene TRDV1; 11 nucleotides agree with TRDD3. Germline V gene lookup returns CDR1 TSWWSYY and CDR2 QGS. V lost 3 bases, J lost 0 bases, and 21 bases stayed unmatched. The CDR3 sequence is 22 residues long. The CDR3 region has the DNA TGTGCTCTTGGGGATCCTTCTAAACACCTCCTACTGGGGGATAAGTACACCGATAAACTCATCTTT. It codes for CALGDPSKHLLLGDKYTDKLIF.

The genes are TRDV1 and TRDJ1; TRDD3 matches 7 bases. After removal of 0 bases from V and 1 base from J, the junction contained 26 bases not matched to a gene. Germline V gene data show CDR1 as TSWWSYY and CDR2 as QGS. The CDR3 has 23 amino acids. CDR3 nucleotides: TGTGCTCTTGGGGAACTCCCGTTACATCTCTCGCCCCGTACTGGGGTCCTCACCGATAAACTCATCTTT. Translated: CALGELPLHLSPRTGVLTDKLIF.

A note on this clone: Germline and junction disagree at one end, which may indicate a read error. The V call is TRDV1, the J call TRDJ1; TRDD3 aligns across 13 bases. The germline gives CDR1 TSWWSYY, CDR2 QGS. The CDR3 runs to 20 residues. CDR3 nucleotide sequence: TGTGCTCTTGGGAAACTGGCTTCCGTCGTACTGGGGGATACGTTCGATAAACTCATCTTT. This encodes CALGKLASVVLGDTFDKLIF.

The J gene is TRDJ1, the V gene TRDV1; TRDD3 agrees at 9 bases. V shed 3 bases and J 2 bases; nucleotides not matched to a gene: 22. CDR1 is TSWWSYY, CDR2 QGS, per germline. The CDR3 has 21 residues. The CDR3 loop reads CALGEVSGGLFGGIHTDKLIF. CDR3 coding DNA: TGTGCTCTTGGGGAGGTGTCGGGCGGGCTGTTCGGGGGGATACATACCGATAAACTCATCTTT.

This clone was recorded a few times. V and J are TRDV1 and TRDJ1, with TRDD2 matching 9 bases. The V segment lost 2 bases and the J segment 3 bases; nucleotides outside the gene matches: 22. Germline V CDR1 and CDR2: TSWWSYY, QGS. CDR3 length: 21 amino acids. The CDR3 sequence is CALGESYLGLPTFWGADKLIF. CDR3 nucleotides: TGTGCTCTTGGGGAATCGTACTTGGGCCTTCCTACGTTCTGGGGGGCCGATAAACTCATCTTT.

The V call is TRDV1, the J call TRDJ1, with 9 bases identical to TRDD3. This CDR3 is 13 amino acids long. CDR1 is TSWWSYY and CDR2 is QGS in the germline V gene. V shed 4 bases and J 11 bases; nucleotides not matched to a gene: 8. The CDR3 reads CALGGPGDTGLIF. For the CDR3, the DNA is TGTGCTCTTGGGGGACCGGGGGATACAGGGCTCATCTTT.

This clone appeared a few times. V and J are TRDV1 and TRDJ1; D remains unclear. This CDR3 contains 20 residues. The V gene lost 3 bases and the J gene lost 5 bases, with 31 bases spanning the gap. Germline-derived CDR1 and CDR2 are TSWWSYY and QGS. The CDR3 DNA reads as TGTGCTCTTGGGGAGTCCCCCGGCCCCCTCCTTTTACAGGTTCGTGATAAACTCATCTTT. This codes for CALGESPGPLLLQVRDKLIF.

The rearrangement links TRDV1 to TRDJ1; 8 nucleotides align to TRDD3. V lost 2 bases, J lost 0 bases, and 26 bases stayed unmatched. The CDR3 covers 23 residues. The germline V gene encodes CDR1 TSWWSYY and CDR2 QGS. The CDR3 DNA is TGTGCTCTTGGGGAAGGCTCCTACCGTAACTGGGGGGCTATGGGGATCCACACCGATAAACTCATCTTT. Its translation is CALGEGSYRNWGAMGIHTDKLIF.

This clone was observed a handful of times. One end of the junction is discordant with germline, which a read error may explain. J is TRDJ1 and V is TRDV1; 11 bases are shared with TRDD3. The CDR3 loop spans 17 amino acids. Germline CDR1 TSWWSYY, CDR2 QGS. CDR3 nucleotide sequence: TGTGCTCTTGGGGAACTACGCTCCCTGGGGGATACAGGGAAACTCACCTTT. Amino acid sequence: CALGELRSLGDTGKLTF.

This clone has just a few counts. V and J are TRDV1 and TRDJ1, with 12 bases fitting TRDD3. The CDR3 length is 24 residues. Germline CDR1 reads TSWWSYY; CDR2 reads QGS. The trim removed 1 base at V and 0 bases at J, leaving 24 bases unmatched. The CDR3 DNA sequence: TGTGCTCTTGGGGAACGGGATGAGGCCCAGTACTGGGGGATACCTTTCCTGTACACCGATAAACTCATCTTT. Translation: CALGERDEAQYWGIPFLYTDKLIF.

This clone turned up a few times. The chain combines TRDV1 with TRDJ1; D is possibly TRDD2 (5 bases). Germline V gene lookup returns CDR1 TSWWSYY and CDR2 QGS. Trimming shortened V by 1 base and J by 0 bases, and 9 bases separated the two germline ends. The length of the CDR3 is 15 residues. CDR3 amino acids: CALGEPLQNTDKLIF. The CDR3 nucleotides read TGTGCTCTTGGGGAACCCCTTCAAAACACCGATAAACTCATCTTT.

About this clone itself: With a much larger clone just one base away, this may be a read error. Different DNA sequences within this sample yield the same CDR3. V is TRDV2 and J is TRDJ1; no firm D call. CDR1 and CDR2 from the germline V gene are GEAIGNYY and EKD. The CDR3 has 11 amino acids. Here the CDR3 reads CACFSTDKLIF. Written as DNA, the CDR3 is TGTGCATGTTTCAGCACCGATAAACTCATCTTT.

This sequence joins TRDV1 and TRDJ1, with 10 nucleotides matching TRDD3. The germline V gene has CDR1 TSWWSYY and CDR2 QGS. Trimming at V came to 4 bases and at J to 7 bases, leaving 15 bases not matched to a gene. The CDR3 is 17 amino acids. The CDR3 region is CALGAFGGGGYGGKLIF. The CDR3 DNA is TGTGCTCTTGGGGCCTTCGGAGGGGGGGGATACGGTGGTAAACTCATCTTT.

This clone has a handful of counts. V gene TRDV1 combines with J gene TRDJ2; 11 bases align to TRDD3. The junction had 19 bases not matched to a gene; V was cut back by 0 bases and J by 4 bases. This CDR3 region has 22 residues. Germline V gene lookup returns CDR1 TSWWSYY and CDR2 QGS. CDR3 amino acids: CALGELVSPGGYKGRRTAQLFF. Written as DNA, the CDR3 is TGTGCTCTTGGGGAACTAGTTTCTCCTGGGGGATACAAGGGTCGTCGGACAGCACAACTCTTCTTT.

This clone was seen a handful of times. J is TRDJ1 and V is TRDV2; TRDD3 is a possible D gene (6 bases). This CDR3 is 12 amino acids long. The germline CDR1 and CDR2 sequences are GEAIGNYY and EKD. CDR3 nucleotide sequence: TGTGCGAACTGGGATTACACCGATAAACTCATCTTT. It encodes CANWDYTDKLIF.

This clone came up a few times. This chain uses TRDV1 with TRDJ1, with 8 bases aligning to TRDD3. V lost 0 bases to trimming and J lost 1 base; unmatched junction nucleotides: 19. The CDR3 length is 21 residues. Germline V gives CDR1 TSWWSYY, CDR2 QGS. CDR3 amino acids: CALGELPPLGVPGTTTDKLIF. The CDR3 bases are TGTGCTCTTGGGGAACTTCCCCCACTGGGGGTCCCTGGGACCACCACCGATAAACTCATCTTT.

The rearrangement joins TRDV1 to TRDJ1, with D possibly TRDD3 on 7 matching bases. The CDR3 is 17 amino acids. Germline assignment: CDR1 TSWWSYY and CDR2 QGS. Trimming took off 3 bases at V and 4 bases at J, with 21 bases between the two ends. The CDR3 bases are TGTGCTCTTGGGGAGTTTCCTAAGGCTGGGGGTCACGATAAACTCATCTTT. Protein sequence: CALGEFPKAGGHDKLIF.

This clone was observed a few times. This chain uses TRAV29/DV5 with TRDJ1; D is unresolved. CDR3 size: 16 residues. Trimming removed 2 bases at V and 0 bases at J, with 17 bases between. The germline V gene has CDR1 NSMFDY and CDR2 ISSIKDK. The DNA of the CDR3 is TGTGCAGCAAGTCCCCGAATCGCGGGGCACACCGATAAACTCATCTTT. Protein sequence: CAASPRIAGHTDKLIF. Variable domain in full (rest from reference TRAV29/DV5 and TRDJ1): DQQVKQNSPSLSVQEGRISILNCDYTNSMFDYFLWYKKYPAEGPTFLISISSIKDKNEDGRFTVFLNKSAKHLSLHIVPSQPGDSAVYFCAASPRIAGHTDKLIFGKGTRVTVEP.

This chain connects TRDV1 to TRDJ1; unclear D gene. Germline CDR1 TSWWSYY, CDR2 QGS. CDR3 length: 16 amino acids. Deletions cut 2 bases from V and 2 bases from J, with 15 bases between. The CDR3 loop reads CALGECSASETDKLIF. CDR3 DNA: TGTGCTCTTGGGGAATGCTCAGCCTCCGAAACCGATAAACTCATCTTT.

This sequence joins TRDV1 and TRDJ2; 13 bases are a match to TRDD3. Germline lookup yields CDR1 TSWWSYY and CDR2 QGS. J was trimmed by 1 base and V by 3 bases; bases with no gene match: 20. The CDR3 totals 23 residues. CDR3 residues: CALGDYSQPSVLGDTGLTAQLFF. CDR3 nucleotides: TGTGCTCTTGGGGATTATTCCCAACCCTCGGTACTGGGGGATACGGGTTTGACAGCACAACTCTTCTTT.

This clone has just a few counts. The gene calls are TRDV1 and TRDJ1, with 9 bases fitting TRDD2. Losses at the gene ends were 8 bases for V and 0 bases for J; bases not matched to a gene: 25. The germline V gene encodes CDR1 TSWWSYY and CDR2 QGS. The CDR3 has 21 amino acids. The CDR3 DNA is TGTGCTCTTAATAGTGGTGCCTTCCTACGTCTATCTGGGGCGTACACCGATAAACTCATCTTT. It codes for CALNSGAFLRLSGAYTDKLIF.